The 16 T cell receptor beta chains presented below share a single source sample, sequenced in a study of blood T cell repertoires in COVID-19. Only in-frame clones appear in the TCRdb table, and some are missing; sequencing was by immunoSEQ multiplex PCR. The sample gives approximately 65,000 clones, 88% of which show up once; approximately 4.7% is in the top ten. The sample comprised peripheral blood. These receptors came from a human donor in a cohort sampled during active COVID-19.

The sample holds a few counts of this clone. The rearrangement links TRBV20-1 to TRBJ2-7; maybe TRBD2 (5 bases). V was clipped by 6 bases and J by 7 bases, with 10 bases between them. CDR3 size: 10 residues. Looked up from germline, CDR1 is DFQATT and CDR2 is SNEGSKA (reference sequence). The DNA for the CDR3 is TGCAGTGCCATAGGAGGTGAGCAGTACTTC. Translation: CSAIGGEQYF.

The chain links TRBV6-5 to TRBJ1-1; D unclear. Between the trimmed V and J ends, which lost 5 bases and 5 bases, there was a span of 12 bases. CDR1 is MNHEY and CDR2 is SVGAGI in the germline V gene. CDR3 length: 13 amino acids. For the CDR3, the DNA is TGTGCCAGCAGTCTACCTACGAGGACTGAAGCTTTCTTT. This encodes CASSLPTRTEAFF.

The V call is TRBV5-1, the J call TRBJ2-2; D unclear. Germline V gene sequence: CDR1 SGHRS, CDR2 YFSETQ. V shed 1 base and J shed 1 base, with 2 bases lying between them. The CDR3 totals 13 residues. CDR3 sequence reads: CASSLQNTGELFF. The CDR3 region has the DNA TGCGCCAGCAGCTTGCAGAACACCGGGGAGCTGTTTTTT.

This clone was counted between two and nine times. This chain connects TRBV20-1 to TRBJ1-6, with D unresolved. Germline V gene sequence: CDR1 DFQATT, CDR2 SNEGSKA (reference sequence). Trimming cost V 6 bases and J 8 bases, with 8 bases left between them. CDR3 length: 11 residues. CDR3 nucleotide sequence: TGCAGTGCGCGGAAGGATTCACCCCTCCACTTT. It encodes CSARKDSPLHF.

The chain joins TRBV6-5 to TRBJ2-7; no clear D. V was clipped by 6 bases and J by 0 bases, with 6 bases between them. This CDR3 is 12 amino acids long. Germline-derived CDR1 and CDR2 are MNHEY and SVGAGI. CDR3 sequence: CASSRTSYEQYF. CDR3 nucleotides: TGTGCCAGCAGCAGAACCTCCTACGAGCAGTACTTC.

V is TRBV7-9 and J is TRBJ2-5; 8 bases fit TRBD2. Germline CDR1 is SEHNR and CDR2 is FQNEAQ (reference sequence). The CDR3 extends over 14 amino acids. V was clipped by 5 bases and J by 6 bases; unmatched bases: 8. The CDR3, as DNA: TGTGCCAGCAGCCCACCGGGGGGGCAAAAGACCCAGTACTTC. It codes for CASSPPGGQKTQYF.

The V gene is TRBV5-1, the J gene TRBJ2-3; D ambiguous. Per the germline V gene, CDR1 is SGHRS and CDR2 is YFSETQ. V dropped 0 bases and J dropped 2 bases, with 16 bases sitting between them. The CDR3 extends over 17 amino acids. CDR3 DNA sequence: TGCGCCAGCAGCTTGGAGGCAATGAGCAGGTACACAGATACGCAGTATTTT. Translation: CASSLEAMSRYTDTQYF. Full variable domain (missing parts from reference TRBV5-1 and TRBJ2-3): KAGVTQTPRYLIKTRGQQVTLSCSPISGHRSVSWYQQTPGQGLQFLFEYFSETQRNKGNFPGRFSGRQFSNSRSEMNVSTLELGDSALYLCASSLEAMSRYTDTQYFGPGTRLTVL.

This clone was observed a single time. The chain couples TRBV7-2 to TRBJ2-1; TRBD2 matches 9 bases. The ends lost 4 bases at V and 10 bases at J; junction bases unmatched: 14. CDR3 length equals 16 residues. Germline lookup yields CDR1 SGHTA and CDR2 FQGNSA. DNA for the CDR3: TGTGCCAGCAGCTCAATGGCGGGGGGGACATGGGGAGAGCAGTTCTTC. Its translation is CASSSMAGGTWGEQFF.

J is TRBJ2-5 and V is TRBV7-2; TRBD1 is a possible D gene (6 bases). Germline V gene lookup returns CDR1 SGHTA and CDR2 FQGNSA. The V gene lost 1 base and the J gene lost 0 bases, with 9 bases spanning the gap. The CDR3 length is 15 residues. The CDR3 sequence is CASSLGGQNQETQYF. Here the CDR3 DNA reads TGTGCCAGCAGCTTAGGGGGACAAAACCAAGAGACCCAGTACTTC.

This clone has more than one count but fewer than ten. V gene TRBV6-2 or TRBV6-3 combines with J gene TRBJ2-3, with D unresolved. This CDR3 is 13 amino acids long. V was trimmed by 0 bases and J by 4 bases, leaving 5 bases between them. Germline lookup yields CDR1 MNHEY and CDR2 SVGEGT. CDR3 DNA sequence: TGTGCCAGCAGTTACTCGACTTCAGATACGCAGTATTTT. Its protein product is CASSYSTSDTQYF.

The CDR3 here is CASSAPLGGRVRDEQYF. In DNA form, the CDR3 reads TGTGCCAGCAGTGCCCCCTTGGGGGGGCGGGTGCGTGACGAGCAGTACTTC. V usage is TRBV6-2 or TRBV6-3 and J usage is TRBJ2-7; possible D gene TRBD2, 7 bases. The germline V gene has CDR1 MNHEY and CDR2 SVGEGT. The ends were cut back, 5 bases at V and 5 bases at J, with 25 bases in the middle. The CDR3 spans 17 residues.

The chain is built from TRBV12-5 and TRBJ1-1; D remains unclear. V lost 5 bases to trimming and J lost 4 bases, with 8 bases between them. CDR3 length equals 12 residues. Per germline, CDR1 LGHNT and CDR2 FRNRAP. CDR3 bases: TGTGCTAGTGGTCAACCCGGCACTGAAGCTTTCTTT. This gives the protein CASGQPGTEAFF. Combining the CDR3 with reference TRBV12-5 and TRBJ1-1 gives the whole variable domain DARVTQTPRHKVTEMGQEVTMRCQPILGHNTVFWYRQTMMQGLELLAYFRNRAPLDDSGMPKDRFSAEMPDATLATLKIQPSEPRDSAVYFCASGQPGTEAFFGQGTRLTVV.

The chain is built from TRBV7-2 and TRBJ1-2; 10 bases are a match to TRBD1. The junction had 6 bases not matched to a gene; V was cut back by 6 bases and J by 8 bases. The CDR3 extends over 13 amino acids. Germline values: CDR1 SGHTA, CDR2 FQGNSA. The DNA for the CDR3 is TGTGCCAGCAGGGGGGACAGGGGAAAGGGCTACACCTTC. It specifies CASRGDRGKGYTF. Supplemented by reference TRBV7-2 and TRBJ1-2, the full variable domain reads GAGVSQSPSNKVTEKGKDVELRCDPISGHTALYWYRQSLGQGLEFLIYFQGNSAPDKSGLPSDRFSAERTGGSVSTLTIQRTQQEDSAVYLCASRGDRGKGYTFGSGTRLTVV.

CDR3 sequence reads: CASRDRGRTYEQYF. Here the CDR3 DNA reads TGTGCCAGCAGGGACAGGGGGCGTACCTACGAGCAGTACTTC. J is TRBJ2-7 and V is TRBV11-2; 11 bases match TRBD1. V shed 6 bases, J shed 2 bases, and the junction held 3 bases outside the gene matches. CDR3 length: 14 residues. Germline V gives CDR1 SGHAT, CDR2 FQNNGV.

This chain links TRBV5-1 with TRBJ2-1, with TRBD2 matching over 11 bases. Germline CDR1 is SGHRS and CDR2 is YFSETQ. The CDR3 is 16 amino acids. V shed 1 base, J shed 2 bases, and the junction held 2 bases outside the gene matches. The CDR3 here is CASSLTSGGAYNEQFF. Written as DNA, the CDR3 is TGCGCCAGCAGCTTGACTAGCGGGGGAGCCTACAATGAGCAGTTCTTC.

The CDR3 protein is CASSLRIRVSSYEQYF. In DNA, the CDR3 is TGTGCCAGCAGCTTAAGGATACGGGTGAGCTCCTACGAGCAGTACTTC. V is TRBV7-2 and J is TRBJ2-7; D remains ambiguous. The CDR3 is made up of 16 amino acids. CDR1 and CDR2 from the germline V gene are SGHTA and FQGNSA. Trimming removed 2 bases from V and 0 bases from J, with 14 bases in between.